This T cell receptor beta chain was found in a study of blood T cells in healthy people across ages. Study outcomes and limitations: More naive CD4+ cells and higher diversity marked long-lived donors relative to aged donors.

The CDR3 runs 14 residues. The germline V gene has CDR1 SGHTA and CDR2 FQGNSA. V was clipped by 5 bases and J by 7 bases, with 15 bases between them. The table lists this clonotype with many counts. Its antigen remains unknown. A sample-barcoded 5' primer and a J-beta primer mix were used in a second PCR of roughly 7 to 11 cycles. MiXCR was run by TCRdb on the 5' RACE reads, yielding one entry per CDR3 protein. The sample lists around 500,000 distinct CDR3 sequences, about 27% occurring once. The same specimen was also included in a second study, on T cells of mothers and their children. Per that study: No clones detected were persistent microchimeric T cell clones.

The sequenced sample was blood. This TCR came from a boy aged 2 to 10 in good health. The rearrangement uses TRBV7-2 and TRBJ1-5; possible D gene TRBD1, 6 bases. CDR3 in amino acids: CASSRNRAGQPQHF. The CDR3, as DNA: TGTGCCAGCAGCCGAAACAGGGCAGGGCAGCCCCAGCATTTT.